This T cell receptor (beta chain) was sequenced in a study of T cells in Graves' hyperthyroidism and ophthalmopathy. Amplified TCR beta CDR3 regions derived from RNA transcripts. First-round RT-PCR with HTBI primers amplified the TCR CDR3 region. TCRdb fed the multiplex PCR reads into MiXCR, producing one record per CDR3 protein. Of about 570,000 distinct CDR3 sequences listed, around 46% are singletons. CDR1 and CDR2 from the germline V gene are SQVTM and ANQGSEA. The CDR3 runs 13 residues. The junction had 7 bases not matched to a gene; V was cut back by 7 bases and J by 7 bases. This TCR derives from an adult woman with Graves' disease, either hyperthyroidism or ophthalmopathy (not recorded which). The sample taken for sequencing was peripheral blood or thyroid tissue (not recorded which). This sequence joins TRBV29-1 and TRBJ1-4; 9 positions match TRBD1. The DNA of the CDR3 is TGCAGCGCCCGGACAGGGGATGGTGAAAAACTGTTTTTT. Amino acid sequence: CSARTGDGEKLFF.